This is a list of T cell receptor beta chains from one sample in a study of Graves' ophthalmopathy and Graves' hyperthyroidism. TCRdb used MiXCR to reprocess the multiplex PCR reads, holding one entry per CDR3 protein. This table has around 400,000 distinct CDR3 sequences, 15% to 20% appearing once. The specimen was peripheral blood. Source of these receptors: a woman under 30 with Graves' ophthalmopathy. Each CDR3 is given with its conserved first and last residue. D genes are given only for firm matches. The size entry is marked missing in some rows and otherwise reads once, few, many or a size class.

>TRBD2|many|TRBV12-3/TRBV12-4|TRBJ2-2
TGTGCCAGCCAACCCGATAGCGGGAGAAACACCGGGGAGCTGTTTTTT
CASQPDSGRNTGELFF
>.|.|TRBV12-3/TRBV12-4|TRBJ1-1
TGTGCCAGCAGTACCCCCCCTCTTTCGGGGACTGAAGCTTTCTTT
CASSTPPLSGTEAFF
>TRBD2|.|TRBV4-3|TRBJ2-7
TGCGCCAGCAGCCTGGGACTAGCGGGGGGCCCGAGCTCCTACGAGCAGTACTTC
CASSLGLAGGPSSYEQYF
>TRBD1|many|TRBV7-2|TRBJ1-2
TGTGCCAGCAGCTTAGTAGGGACAGGGAACAATGGCTACACCTTC
CASSLVGTGNNGYTF
>.|few|TRBV6-5|TRBJ2-5
TGTGCCAGCAGTTCCCCCCCGAAGTCGAAGACCCAGTACTTC
CASSSPPKSKTQYF
>TRBD2|.|TRBV6-1|TRBJ2-7
TGTGCCAGCAGGTCCCCAGGAGCGGGAGCGTACGAGCAGTACTTC
CASRSPGAGAYEQYF
>TRBD2|.|TRBV3-1|TRBJ2-5
TGTGCCAGCAGCCAAGAAGTTGGGCTAGCGGGAGCAGAGACCCAGTACTTC
CASSQEVGLAGAETQYF
>.|few|TRBV6-5|TRBJ2-5
TGTGCCAGCAGTTTGGCAGGGAGTTGGGAGACCCAGTACTTC
CASSLAGSWETQYF
>.|.|TRBV12-3/TRBV12-4|TRBJ2-2
TGTGCCAGCAGTTTATTTATCGGGGAGCTGTTTTTT
CASSLFIGELFF
>.|many|TRBV6-5|TRBJ1-1
TGTGCCAGCAGTTACCTGGGGAGGGTCACTGAAGCTTTCTTT
CASSYLGRVTEAFF
>.|many|TRBV27|TRBJ2-7
TGTGCCAGCAGTTTATCCGGGGTTTGGGAGCAGTACTTC
CASSLSGVWEQYF
>.|many|TRBV30|TRBJ2-2
TGTGCCTGGAGCCGCCGGGGGAGCACCGGGGAGCTGTTTTTT
CAWSRRGSTGELFF
>TRBD1|many|TRBV6-1|TRBJ1-6
TGTGCCAGCGGGGAGACAGGGAATTCACCCCTCCACTTT
CASGETGNSPLHF
>.|few|TRBV18|TRBJ2-7
TGTGCCAGCTCACCACCGAATGGGTACCACGAGCAGTACTTC
CASSPPNGYHEQYF
>.|many|TRBV30|TRBJ1-1
TGTGCCCTTGGATTTAATGAAGCTTTCTTT
CALGFNEAFF
>TRBD1|.|TRBV12-3/TRBV12-4|TRBJ1-2
TGTGCCAGCAGTGCCGCAGGGGGCGCAGAGTATTTCTTC
CASSAAGGAEYFF
>TRBD1|many|TRBV29-1|TRBJ2-4
TGCAGCGTTGATGAGGGGGCTGCGGACATTCAGTACTTC
CSVDEGAADIQYF
>.|many|TRBV9|TRBJ2-7
TGTGCCAGCAGCGCAGACGGCGAGCAGTACTTC
CASSADGEQYF
>TRBD1|many|TRBV12-3/TRBV12-4|TRBJ2-7
TGTGCCAGCAGTCCATCCCGGGGACAGGGGAGCGAGCAGTACTTC
CASSPSRGQGSEQYF
>.|.|TRBV27|TRBJ2-2
TGTGCCAGCGTAACCCCCGCCGGGGAGCTGTTTTTT
CASVTPAGELFF
>.|.|TRBV12-3/TRBV12-4|TRBJ1-1
TGTGCCAGCAGTCGAGGGACAATGAACACTGAAGCTTTCTTT
CASSRGTMNTEAFF
>.|many|TRBV29-1|TRBJ1-5
TGCAGCGTTGGTTACGGCCCGGGTCAGCCCCAGCATTTT
CSVGYGPGQPQHF
>TRBD1|many|TRBV28|TRBJ2-2
TGTGCCAGCAGTTACTCCACAGGGGGCGTGAGCACCGGGGAGCTGTTTTTT
CASSYSTGGVSTGELFF
>.|many|TRBV27|TRBJ2-6
TGTGCCAGCAGTTTATTAACCTCCACTATAAGGGCCAACGTCCTGACTTTC
CASSLLTSTIRANVLTF
>.|many|TRBV6-1|TRBJ1-6
TGTGCCAGCAGGGACGGCGGAGGCGATTCACCCCTCCACTTT
CASRDGGGDSPLHF
>TRBD1|many|TRBV5-5|TRBJ1-1
TGTGCCAGCAGCTCGGGGACCGGGACAGGGTCTACTGAAGCTTTCTTT
CASSSGTGTGSTEAFF
>.|many|TRBV9|TRBJ1-1
TGTGCCAGCAGCGGTAGTTTCTTGAACACTGAAGCTTTCTTT
CASSGSFLNTEAFF
>.|many|TRBV7-9|TRBJ1-1
TGTGCCAGCAGCTTAGGTCTCCCGGGCACTGAAGCTTTCTTT
CASSLGLPGTEAFF
>.|many|TRBV7-2|TRBJ2-5
TGTGCCAGCAGCAAGCAGGGACGGATGGAGACCCAGTACTTC
CASSKQGRMETQYF
>.|.|TRBV11-2|TRBJ1-5
TGTGCCAGCAGCTTCCAGGGACCCAATCAGCCCCAGCATTTT
CASSFQGPNQPQHF
>TRBD1|many|TRBV5-1|TRBJ2-2
TGCGCCAGCACCTGGACAGGGGCGAACACCGGGGAGCTGTTTTTT
CASTWTGANTGELFF
>TRBD1|many|TRBV24-1|TRBJ2-2
TGTGCCACTACCGGGACAGGGACCACCGGGGAGCTGTTTTTT
CATTGTGTTGELFF
>TRBD2|many|TRBV30|TRBJ2-7
TGTGCCTGGAGGAGGACTAGCGGGGGGAACGAGCAGTACTTC
CAWRRTSGGNEQYF
>.|many|TRBV28|TRBJ1-2
TGTGCCAGCAGCCGAGACCCATCGGGTGGCTACACCTTC
CASSRDPSGGYTF
>TRBD2|many|TRBV11-2|TRBJ2-2
TGTGCCAGCAGCTCTAGGTCTAGCGGGGGGGGCTTGAACACCGGGGAGCTGTTTTTT
CASSSRSSGGGLNTGELFF
>TRBD1|many|TRBV11-1|TRBJ2-5
TGTGCCACCTCGAGACAGGGAAGCGGACGGGGCTGGCGGGAGACCCAGTACTTC
CATSRQGSGRGWRETQYF
>.|many|TRBV6-5|TRBJ1-1
TGTGCCAGCACCCAAGTGAGTCTTGGTCGTACTGAAGCTTTCTTT
CASTQVSLGRTEAFF